The text below deals with one T cell receptor (beta chain). The data stem from a study of blood T cell repertoires in COVID-19. The data were produced by immunoSEQ multiplex PCR, yet TCRdb's version contains in-frame clones alone and is incomplete. The sample records some 70,000 clones, 80% to 90% being singletons. This CDR3 comprises 16 residues. The chain recombines TRBV21-1 with TRBJ2-7; the table's TRBD2 call for D was not verified on the DNA. TRBV21-1 is listed as a pseudogene. Source material: peripheral blood. The receptor was derived from a man in his fifties with active COVID-19. DNA of the CDR3: TGTGCCAGCAGCAAAGTAGTGCGGGACCCCTCCTACGAGCAGTACTTC. Protein sequence: CASSKVVRDPSYEQYF.